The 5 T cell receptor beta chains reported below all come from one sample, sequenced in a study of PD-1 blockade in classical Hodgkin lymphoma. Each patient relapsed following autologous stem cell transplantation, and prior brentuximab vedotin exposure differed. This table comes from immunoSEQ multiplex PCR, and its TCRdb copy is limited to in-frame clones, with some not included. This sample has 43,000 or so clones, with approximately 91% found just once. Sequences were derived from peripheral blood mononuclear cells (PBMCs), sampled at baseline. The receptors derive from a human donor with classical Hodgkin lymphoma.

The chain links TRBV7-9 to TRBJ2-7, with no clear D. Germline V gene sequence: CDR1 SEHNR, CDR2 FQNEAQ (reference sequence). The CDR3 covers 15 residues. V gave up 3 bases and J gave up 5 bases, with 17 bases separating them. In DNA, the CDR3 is TGTGCCAGCAGCTTCAAGTCATGGGTTTCTGACGAGCAGTACTTC. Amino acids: CASSFKSWVSDEQYF. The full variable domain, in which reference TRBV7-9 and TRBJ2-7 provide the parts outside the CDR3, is DTGVSQNPRHKITKRGQNVTFRCDPISEHNRLYWYRQTLGQGPEFLTYFQNEAQLEKSRLLSDRFSAERPKGSFSTLEIQRTEQGDSAMYLCASSFKSWVSDEQYFGPGTRLTVT.

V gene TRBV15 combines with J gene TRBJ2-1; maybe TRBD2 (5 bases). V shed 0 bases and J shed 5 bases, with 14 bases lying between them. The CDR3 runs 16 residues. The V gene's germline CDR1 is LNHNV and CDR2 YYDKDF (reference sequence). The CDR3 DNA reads TGTGCCACCAGCAGAGATCGTGGACTCGTACACAATGAGCAGTTCTTC. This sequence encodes CATSRDRGLVHNEQFF. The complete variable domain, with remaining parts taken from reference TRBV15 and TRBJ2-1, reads DAMVIQNPRYQVTQFGKPVTLSCSQTLNHNVMYWYQQKSSQAPKLLFHYYDKDFNNEADTPDNFQSRRPNTSFCFLDIRSPGLGDTAMYLCATSRDRGLVHNEQFFGPGTRLTVL.

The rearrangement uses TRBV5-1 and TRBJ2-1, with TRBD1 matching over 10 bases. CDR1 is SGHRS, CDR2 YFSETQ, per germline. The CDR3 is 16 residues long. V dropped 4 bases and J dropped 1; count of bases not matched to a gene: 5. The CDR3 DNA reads TGCGCCAGCAGCAGGGACAGGGGAGGGTCCTACAATGAGCAGTTCTTC. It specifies CASSRDRGGSYNEQFF.

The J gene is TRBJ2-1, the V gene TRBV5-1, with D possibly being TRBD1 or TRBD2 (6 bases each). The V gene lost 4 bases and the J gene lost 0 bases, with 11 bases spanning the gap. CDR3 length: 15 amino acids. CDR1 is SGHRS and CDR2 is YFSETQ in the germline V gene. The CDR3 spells CASSRGGTSYNEQFF. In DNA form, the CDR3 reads TGCGCCAGCAGCAGAGGGGGGACCTCCTACAATGAGCAGTTCTTC.

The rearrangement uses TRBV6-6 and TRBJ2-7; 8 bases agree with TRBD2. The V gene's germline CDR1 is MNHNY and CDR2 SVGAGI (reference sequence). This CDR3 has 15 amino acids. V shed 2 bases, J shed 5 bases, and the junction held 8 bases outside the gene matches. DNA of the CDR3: TGTGCCAGCAGTTACCTCGGCGGGAGGAACGACGAGCAGTACTTC. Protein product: CASSYLGGRNDEQYF.